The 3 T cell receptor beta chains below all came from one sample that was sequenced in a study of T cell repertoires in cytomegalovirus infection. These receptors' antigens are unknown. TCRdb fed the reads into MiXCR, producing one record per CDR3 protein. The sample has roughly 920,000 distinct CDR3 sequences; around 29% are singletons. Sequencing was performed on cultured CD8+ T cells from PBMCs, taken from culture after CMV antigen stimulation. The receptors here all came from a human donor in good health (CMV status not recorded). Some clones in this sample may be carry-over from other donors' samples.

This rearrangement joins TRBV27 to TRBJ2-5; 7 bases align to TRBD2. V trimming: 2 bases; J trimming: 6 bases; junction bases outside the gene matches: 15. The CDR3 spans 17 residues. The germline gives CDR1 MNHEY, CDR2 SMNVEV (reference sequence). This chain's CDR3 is CASSLGGTKGPRKTQYF. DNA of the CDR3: TGTGCCAGCAGTTTAGGTGGGACTAAGGGGCCCAGGAAGACCCAGTACTTC.

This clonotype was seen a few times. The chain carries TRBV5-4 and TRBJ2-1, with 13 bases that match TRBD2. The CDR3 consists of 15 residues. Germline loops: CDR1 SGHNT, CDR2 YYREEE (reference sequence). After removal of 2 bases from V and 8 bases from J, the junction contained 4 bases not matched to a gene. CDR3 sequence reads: CASSLGTSGDDEQFF. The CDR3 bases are TGTGCCAGCAGCTTAGGGACTAGCGGGGATGATGAGCAGTTCTTC.

CDR3 sequence (DNA): TGTGCCAGCAGTTTATCGCAGTTACAGTTGAACACCGGGGAGCTGTTTTTT. It yields the protein CASSLSQLQLNTGELFF. The chain combines TRBV27 with TRBJ2-2; D is undetermined. From germline, CDR1 is MNHEY and CDR2 SMNVEV (reference sequence). CDR3 size: 17 residues. V lost 0 bases and J 1 base, leaving 12 bases between the germline ends.